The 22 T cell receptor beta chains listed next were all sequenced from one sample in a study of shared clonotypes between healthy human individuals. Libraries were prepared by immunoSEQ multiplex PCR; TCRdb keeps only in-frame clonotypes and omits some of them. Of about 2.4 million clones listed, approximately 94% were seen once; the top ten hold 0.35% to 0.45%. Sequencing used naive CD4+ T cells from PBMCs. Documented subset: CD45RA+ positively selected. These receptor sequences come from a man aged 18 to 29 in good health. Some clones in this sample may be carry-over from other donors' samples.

The CDR3, as DNA: TGCGCCAGCAGTGGGCGGGAGGGGGAAAACACCGGGGAGCTGTTTTTT. Translated, it gives CASSGREGENTGELFF. This chain connects TRBV10-1 to TRBJ2-2; 9 bases are a match to TRBD2. The CDR3 length is 16 residues. J was trimmed by 2 bases and V by 4 bases; bases with no gene match: 5. Germline V gives CDR1 WNHNN, CDR2 SYGVQD (reference sequence).

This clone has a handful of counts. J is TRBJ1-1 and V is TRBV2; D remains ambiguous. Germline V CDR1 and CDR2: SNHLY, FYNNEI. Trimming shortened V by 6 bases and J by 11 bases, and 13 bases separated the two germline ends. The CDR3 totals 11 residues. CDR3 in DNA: TGTGCCAGCAGGGTAGAGGGAGGCGCTTTCTTT. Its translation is CASRVEGGAFF.

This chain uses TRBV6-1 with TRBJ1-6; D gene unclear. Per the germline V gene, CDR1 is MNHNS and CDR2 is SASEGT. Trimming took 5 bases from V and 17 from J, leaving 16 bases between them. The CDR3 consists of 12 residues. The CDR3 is CASSPQSGIIHF. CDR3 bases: TGTGCCAGCAGTCCCCAAAGCGGGATTATCCACTTT.

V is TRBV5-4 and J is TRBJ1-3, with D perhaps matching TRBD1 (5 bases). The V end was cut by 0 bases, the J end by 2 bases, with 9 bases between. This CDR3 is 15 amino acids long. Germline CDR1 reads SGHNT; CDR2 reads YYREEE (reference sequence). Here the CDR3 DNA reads TGTGCCAGCAGCTTGGGCGAGACAGCTGGAAACACCATATATTTT. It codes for CASSLGETAGNTIYF.

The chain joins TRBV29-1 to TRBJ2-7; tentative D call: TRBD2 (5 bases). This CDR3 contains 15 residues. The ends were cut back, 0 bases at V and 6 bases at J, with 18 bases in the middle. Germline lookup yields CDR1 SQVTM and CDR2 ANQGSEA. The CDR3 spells CSVEERRSGQPEQYF. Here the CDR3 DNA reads TGCAGCGTTGAAGAGCGGAGGTCGGGCCAGCCCGAGCAGTACTTC.

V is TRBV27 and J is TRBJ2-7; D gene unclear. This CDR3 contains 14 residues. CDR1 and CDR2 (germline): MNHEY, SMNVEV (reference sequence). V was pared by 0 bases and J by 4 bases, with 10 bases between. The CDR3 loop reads CASSLSNSWYEQYF. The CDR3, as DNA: TGTGCCAGCAGTTTATCAAACAGTTGGTACGAGCAGTACTTC.

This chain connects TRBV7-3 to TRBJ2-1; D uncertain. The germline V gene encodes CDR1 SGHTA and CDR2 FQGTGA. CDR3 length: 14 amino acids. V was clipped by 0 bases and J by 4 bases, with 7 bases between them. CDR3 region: CASSLTMGYNEQFF. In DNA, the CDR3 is TGTGCCAGCAGCTTAACTATGGGATACAATGAGCAGTTCTTC.

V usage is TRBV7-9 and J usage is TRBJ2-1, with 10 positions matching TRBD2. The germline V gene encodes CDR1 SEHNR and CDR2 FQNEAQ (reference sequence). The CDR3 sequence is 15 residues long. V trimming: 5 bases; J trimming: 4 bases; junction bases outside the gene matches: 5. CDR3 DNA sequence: TGTGCCAGCAGCCGAGCGGGAGGGCCGTACAATGAGCAGTTCTTC. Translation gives CASSRAGGPYNEQFF.

CDR3 coding DNA: TGTGCCAGCAGGATCAGCGGGAGAGGGGAGCTGTTTTTT. It is translated as CASRISGRGELFF. The V and J genes are TRBV28 and TRBJ2-2, with 8 bases identical to TRBD2. V lost 6 bases, J lost 8 bases, and 5 bases stayed unmatched. Germline CDR1 is MDHEN and CDR2 is SYDVKM. The CDR3 has 13 amino acids. Together with reference TRBV28 and TRBJ2-2, the CDR3 gives the full variable domain: DVKVTQSSRYLVKRTGEKVFLECVQDMDHENMFWYRQDPGLGLRLIYFSYDVKMKEKGDIPEGYSVSREKKERFSLILESASTNQTSMYLCASRISGRGELFFGEGSRLTVL.

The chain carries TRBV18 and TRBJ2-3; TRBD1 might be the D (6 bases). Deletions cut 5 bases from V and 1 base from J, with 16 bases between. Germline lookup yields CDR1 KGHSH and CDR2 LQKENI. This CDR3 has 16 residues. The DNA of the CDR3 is TGTGCCAGCTCAAACCCGGGACACGGACGCACAGATACGCAGTATTTT. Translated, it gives CASSNPGHGRTDTQYF.

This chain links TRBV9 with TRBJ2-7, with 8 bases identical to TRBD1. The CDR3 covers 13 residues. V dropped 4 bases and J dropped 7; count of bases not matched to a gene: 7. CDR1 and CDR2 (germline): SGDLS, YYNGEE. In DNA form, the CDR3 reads TGTGCCAGCAGCCCTCGGACAGGGAGGGAGCAGTACTTC. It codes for CASSPRTGREQYF.

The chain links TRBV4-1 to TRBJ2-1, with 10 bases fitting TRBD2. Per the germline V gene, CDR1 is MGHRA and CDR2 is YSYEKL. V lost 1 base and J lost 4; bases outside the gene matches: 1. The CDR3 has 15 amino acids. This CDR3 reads CASSQASGSYNEQFF. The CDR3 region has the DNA TGCGCCAGCAGCCAAGCTAGCGGGAGTTACAATGAGCAGTTCTTC.

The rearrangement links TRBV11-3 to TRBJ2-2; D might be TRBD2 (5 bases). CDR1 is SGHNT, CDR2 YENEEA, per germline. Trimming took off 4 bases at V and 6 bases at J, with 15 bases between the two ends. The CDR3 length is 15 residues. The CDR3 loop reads CASSSHPGNPGELFF. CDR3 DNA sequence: TGTGCCAGCAGCTCACATCCCGGGAATCCCGGGGAGCTGTTTTTT.

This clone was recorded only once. As DNA, the CDR3 is TGCACCAGCAGCCAAGCCCCTGCTATGGCGGGAGGAGAGACCCAGTACTTC. It is translated as CTSSQAPAMAGGETQYF. This chain joins TRBV1 and TRBJ2-5; the listed D gene, TRBD2, was not tested against the DNA. TRBV1 is described as a pseudogene. CDR3 length: 17 residues.

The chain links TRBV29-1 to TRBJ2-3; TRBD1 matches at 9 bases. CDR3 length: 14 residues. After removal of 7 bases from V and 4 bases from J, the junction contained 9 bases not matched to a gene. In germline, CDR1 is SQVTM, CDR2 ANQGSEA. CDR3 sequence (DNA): TGCAGCGCCACAGGGGGCGAAGGGCCAGATACGCAGTATTTT. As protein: CSATGGEGPDTQYF.

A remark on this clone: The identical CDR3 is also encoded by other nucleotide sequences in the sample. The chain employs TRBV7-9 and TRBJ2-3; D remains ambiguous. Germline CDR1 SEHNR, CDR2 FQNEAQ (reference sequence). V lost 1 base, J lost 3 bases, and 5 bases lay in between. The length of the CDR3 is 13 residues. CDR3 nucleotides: TGTGCCAGCAGCTTAGGGGGAACAGATACGCAGTATTTT. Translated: CASSLGGTDTQYF. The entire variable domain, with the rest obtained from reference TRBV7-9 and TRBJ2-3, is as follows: DTGVSQNPRHKITKRGQNVTFRCDPISEHNRLYWYRQTLGQGPEFLTYFQNEAQLEKSRLLSDRFSAERPKGSFSTLEIQRTEQGDSAMYLCASSLGGTDTQYFGPGTRLTVL.

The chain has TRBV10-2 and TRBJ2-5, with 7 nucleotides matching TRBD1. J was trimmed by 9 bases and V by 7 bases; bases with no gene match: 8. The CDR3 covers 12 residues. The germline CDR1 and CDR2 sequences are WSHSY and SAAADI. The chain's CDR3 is CASKDTTGAQYF. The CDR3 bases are TGCGCCAGCAAGGACACCACAGGGGCCCAGTACTTC.

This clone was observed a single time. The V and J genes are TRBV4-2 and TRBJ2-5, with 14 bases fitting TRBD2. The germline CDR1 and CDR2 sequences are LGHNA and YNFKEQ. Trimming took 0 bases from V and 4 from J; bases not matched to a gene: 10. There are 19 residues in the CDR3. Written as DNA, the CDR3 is TGTGCCAGCAGCCAAGAGAGCCGACTAGCGGGAGGGCAGGCAGAGACCCAGTACTTC. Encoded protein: CASSQESRLAGGQAETQYF.

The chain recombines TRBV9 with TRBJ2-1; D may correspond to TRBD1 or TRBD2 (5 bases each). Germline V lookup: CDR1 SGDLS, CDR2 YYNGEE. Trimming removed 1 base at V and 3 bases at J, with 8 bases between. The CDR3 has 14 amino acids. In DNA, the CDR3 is TGTGCCAGCAGCGTACGAGGGGACTACAATGAGCAGTTCTTC. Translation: CASSVRGDYNEQFF.

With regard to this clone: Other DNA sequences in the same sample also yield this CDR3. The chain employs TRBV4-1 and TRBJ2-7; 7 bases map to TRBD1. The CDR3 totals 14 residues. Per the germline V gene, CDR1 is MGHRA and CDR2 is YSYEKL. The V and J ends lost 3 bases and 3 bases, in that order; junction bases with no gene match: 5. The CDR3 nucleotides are TGCGCCAGCAGCCAGGGGACAGTTAGCTACGAGCAGTACTTC. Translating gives CASSQGTVSYEQYF.

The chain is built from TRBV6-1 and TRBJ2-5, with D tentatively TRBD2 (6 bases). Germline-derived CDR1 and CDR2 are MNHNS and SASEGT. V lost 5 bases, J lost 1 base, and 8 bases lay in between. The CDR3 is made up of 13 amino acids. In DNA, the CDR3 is TGTGCCAGCAGTCGGGGGATCCAAGAGACCCAGTACTTC. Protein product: CASSRGIQETQYF.

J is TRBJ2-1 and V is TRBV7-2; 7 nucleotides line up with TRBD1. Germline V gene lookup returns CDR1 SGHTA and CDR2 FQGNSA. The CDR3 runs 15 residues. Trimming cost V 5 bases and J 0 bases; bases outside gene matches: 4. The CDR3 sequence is CASSPPGGSYNEQFF. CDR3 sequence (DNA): TGTGCCAGCAGCCCACCAGGGGGCTCCTACAATGAGCAGTTCTTC.